This is a list of T cell receptor beta chains from one sample in a study of T-cell reconstitution after alpha-beta-depleted transplantation in children. TCRdb passed the PCR reads through MiXCR, listing each CDR3 protein once. Among around 300,000 distinct CDR3 sequences listed, roughly 8.2% were seen once. The sequences come from peripheral blood, collected 360 days after TCRalphabeta/CD19-depleted stem cell transplant. Receptor source: a female patient between 2 and 15 years old who had a stem cell transplant for Fanconi anemia, so the T cells may come from the graft donor. CDR3s include the opening cysteine and the closing phenylalanine or tryptophan. A D gene is named only where the DNA matches it firmly. A row's size may be missing; if present it is once, few, many or a size class.

size	D	V	J	CDR3	DNA
NA	NA	TRBV18	TRBJ2-1	CASSPIEWVWGNEQFF	TGTGCCAGCTCACCCATTGAGTGGGTTTGGGGAAATGAGCAGTTCTTC
few	NA	TRBV4-3	TRBJ1-3	CASSQTRSKGPGNTIYF	TGCGCCAGCAGCCAGACCAGGAGTAAGGGGCCTGGAAACACCATATATTTT
NA	NA	TRBV14	TRBJ1-2	CASSPSGRGGYTF	TGTGCCAGCAGCCCATCTGGAAGGGGTGGCTACACCTTC
few	NA	TRBV1	TRBJ2-7	CTSSQRTGGHEQYF	TGCACCAGCAGCCAGAGAACCGGCGGGCACGAGCAGTACTTC
few	NA	TRBV20-1	TRBJ1-3	CSARVSELGNTIYF	TGCAGTGCTAGAGTAAGCGAGCTTGGAAACACCATATATTTT
NA	NA	TRBV7-2	TRBJ1-2	CASSLGPQRGYTF	TGTGCCAGCAGCTTAGGTCCACAGAGGGGCTACACCTTC
NA	NA	TRBV5-4	TRBJ1-1	CASSLDWGHLNTEAFF	TGTGCCAGCAGCTTGGATTGGGGACACCTGAACACTGAAGCTTTCTTT
many	TRBD1	TRBV20-1	TRBJ2-7	CSAPGQSSYEQYF	TGCAGTGCCCCGGGACAGAGCTCCTACGAGCAGTACTTC
many	TRBD2	TRBV7-2	TRBJ2-5	CASSWGGETQYF	TGTGCCAGCAGTTGGGGGGGGGAGACCCAGTACTTC
many	TRBD2	TRBV20-1	TRBJ2-2	CSARGLAANTGELFF	TGCAGTGCTAGAGGACTAGCGGCGAACACCGGGGAGCTGTTTTTT
few	NA	TRBV27	TRBJ2-3	CASSPGVFRTDTQYF	TGTGCCAGCAGTCCCGGGGTATTTCGCACAGATACGCAGTATTTT
many	NA	TRBV5-1	TRBJ1-2	CASSSGEGNYGYTF	TGCGCCAGCAGCTCGGGGGAGGGAAACTATGGCTACACCTTC
few	NA	TRBV24-1	TRBJ2-5	CATSAHSLGYQETQYF	TGTGCCACCAGTGCCCACAGTCTAGGATACCAAGAGACCCAGTACTTC
many	NA	TRBV9	TRBJ1-4	CASSETGMTNEKLFF	TGTGCCAGCAGCGAAACAGGGATGACTAATGAAAAACTGTTTTTT
many	NA	TRBV7-8	TRBJ2-1	CASSLNLGVIVHEQFF	TGTGCCAGCAGCTTAAATTTGGGAGTTATCGTCCATGAGCAGTTCTTC
many	TRBD2	TRBV20-1	TRBJ2-7	CSAVTFQAGVYEQYF	TGCAGTGCGGTGACTTTCCAAGCGGGGGTCTACGAGCAGTACTTC
many	NA	TRBV27	TRBJ2-3	CARGQGGPDTQYF	TGTGCCAGGGGGCAGGGTGGCCCAGATACGCAGTATTTT
many	NA	TRBV18	TRBJ2-2	CASSPDQGSAGELFF	TGTGCCAGCTCACCAGACCAGGGGTCCGCCGGGGAGCTGTTTTTT
NA	NA	TRBV2	TRBJ2-3	CASGATGTGDTQYF	TGTGCCAGCGGGGCAACAGGGACCGGGGATACGCAGTATTTT
many	TRBD2	TRBV10-2	TRBJ2-3	CASSEWRGDTDTQYF	TGCGCCAGCAGTGAGTGGCGGGGGGACACAGATACGCAGTATTTT
many	NA	TRBV5-1	TRBJ1-5	CASSLGDTNQPQHF	TGCGCCAGCAGCCTTGGGGACACCAATCAGCCCCAGCATTTT
NA	NA	TRBV2	TRBJ2-7	CASSRTGEQYF	TGTGCCAGCAGTCGGACTGGAGAGCAGTACTTC
many	NA	TRBV27	TRBJ2-7	CASSLMLGPYEQYF	TGTGCCAGCAGTTTAATGCTTGGTCCCTACGAGCAGTACTTC
many	TRBD1	TRBV18	TRBJ1-1	CASSPSGTGVMNTEAFF	TGTGCCAGCTCACCCTCCGGGACAGGGGTCATGAACACTGAAGCTTTCTTT
many	TRBD2	TRBV6-1	TRBJ2-7	CASRLSGSGSYEQYF	TGTGCCAGCAGGCTGAGCGGGAGTGGGTCCTACGAGCAGTACTTC
few	NA	TRBV11-2	TRBJ2-3	CASSLFSSTDTQYF	TGTGCCAGCAGCTTATTTAGTAGCACAGATACGCAGTATTTT
many	NA	TRBV5-1	TRBJ2-3	CASTPLQGRTDTQYF	TGCGCCAGCACCCCTTTGCAGGGGCGGACAGATACGCAGTATTTT
many	NA	TRBV5-1	TRBJ2-3	CASSSGLRTTDTQYF	TGCGCCAGCAGCTCGGGACTCCGCACCACAGATACGCAGTATTTT
NA	TRBD1	TRBV6-1	TRBJ2-3	CASSEPPDRDTQYF	TGTGCCAGCAGTGAACCCCCGGACAGGGATACGCAGTATTTT
many	NA	TRBV6-2/TRBV6-3	TRBJ2-1	CASSYSPSDNEQFF	TGTGCCAGCAGTTATAGTCCGTCGGACAATGAGCAGTTCTTC
many	TRBD2	TRBV10-3	TRBJ2-3	CAISEFSGGASADTQYF	TGTGCCATCAGTGAGTTTAGCGGGGGGGCTTCAGCAGATACGCAGTATTTT
NA	NA	TRBV20-1	TRBJ1-3	CALGRGSGNTIYF	TGCGCCTTAGGGAGAGGCTCTGGAAACACCATATATTTT
NA	NA	TRBV7-2	TRBJ2-2	CASSLSIGTNTGELFF	TGTGCCAGCAGCTTAAGTATCGGGACGAACACCGGGGAGCTGTTTTTT
many	TRBD1	TRBV11-2	TRBJ2-1	CASSLGGTEFYNEQFF	TGTGCCAGCAGCTTAGGAGGGACAGAATTTTACAATGAGCAGTTCTTC
many	TRBD1	TRBV25-1	TRBJ1-2	CASSEYYFAGTALSRYTF	TGTGCCAGCAGTGAATATTATTTCGCCGGGACAGCTCTTTCCCGCTACACCTTC
few	NA	TRBV7-3	TRBJ2-7	CASKRHTYEQYF	TGTGCCAGCAAACGGCATACCTACGAGCAGTACTTC
few	TRBD1	TRBV6-2/TRBV6-3	TRBJ2-1	CASSHWDSMYNEQFF	TGTGCCAGCAGCCACTGGGACAGTATGTACAATGAGCAGTTCTTC
NA	NA	TRBV29-1	TRBJ1-5	CSVGDKYQPQHF	TGCAGCGTTGGTGATAAATATCAGCCCCAGCATTTT
many	NA	TRBV5-1	TRBJ2-2	CASSFMTGNTGELFF	TGCGCCAGCAGCTTTATGACAGGAAACACCGGGGAGCTGTTTTTT
NA	NA	TRBV10-3	TRBJ1-2	CAISESNQNGAYGYTF	TGTGCCATCAGTGAGTCTAACCAAAACGGGGCCTATGGCTACACCTTC
many	TRBD2	TRBV9	TRBJ2-1	CASSRGTSGGVNEQFF	TGTGCCAGCAGCAGAGGGACTAGCGGGGGAGTAAATGAGCAGTTCTTC
few	TRBD1	TRBV30	TRBJ2-3	CAWSVRTGDSWSDTQYF	TGTGCCTGGAGTGTAAGGACAGGGGATTCTTGGTCAGATACGCAGTATTTT
many	NA	TRBV6-1	TRBJ2-5	CAGRTGLETQYF	TGTGCCGGGAGGACTGGGCTAGAGACCCAGTACTTC
few	NA	TRBV20-1	TRBJ2-7	CSARDPMTPIGSYEQYF	TGCAGTGCTAGAGACCCTATGACCCCGATAGGCTCCTACGAGCAGTACTTC
many	TRBD2	TRBV2	TRBJ2-7	CASSGTSGTGEQYF	TGTGCCAGCAGTGGGACTAGCGGTACTGGGGAGCAGTACTTC
many	NA	TRBV5-1	TRBJ2-7	CASSLAGQVNYEQYF	TGCGCCAGCAGCTTGGCCGGGCAGGTCAACTACGAGCAGTACTTC
many	TRBD1	TRBV28	TRBJ2-3	CASSQTLGQGAPYTQYF	TGTGCCAGCAGTCAAACTCTAGGACAGGGGGCGCCATATACGCAGTATTTT
many	NA	TRBV6-5	TRBJ2-3	CASSFSQVGGTDTQYF	TGTGCCAGCAGTTTCTCACAAGTGGGGGGCACAGATACGCAGTATTTT
many	NA	TRBV12-3/TRBV12-4	TRBJ1-1	CATTRGGASTEAFF	TGTGCCACGACTCGTGGGGGGGCGAGCACTGAAGCTTTCTTT
few	NA	TRBV29-1	TRBJ1-1	CSVERVLNTEAFF	TGCAGCGTTGAAAGGGTCTTGAACACTGAAGCTTTCTTT
NA	NA	TRBV12-3/TRBV12-4	TRBJ1-2	CASSLSGTPNYGYTF	TGTGCCAGCAGTTTATCAGGGACCCCTAACTATGGCTACACCTTC